Listed below are T cell receptor beta chains from one sample, sequenced in a study of T cell responses to AZD1222 COVID-19 vaccine. Here immunoSEQ multiplex PCR was the method, and the copy in TCRdb shows in-frame clones only, minus some. Among roughly 150,000 clones listed, around 90% were seen once. This specimen was peripheral blood, taken on day 0 of AZD1222 vaccination. Receptors originate from an adult in good health. Each CDR3 is given with its conserved first and last residue. D genes are given only for firm matches. Clone size is not always given. Where it is, it says once, few, many or a class for expanded clones.

J gene: TRBJ2-3
D gene: -
clone size: few
V gene: TRBV14
CDR3 protein: CASSPRGYTQYF
CDR3 DNA: TGTGCCAGCAGCCCTCGCGGGTATACGCAGTATTTT

J gene: TRBJ1-2
D gene: -
clone size: -
V gene: TRBV4-1
CDR3 protein: CASSQGLDYGYTF
CDR3 DNA: TGCGCCAGCAGCCAAGGATTGGACTATGGCTACACCTTC

J gene: TRBJ2-3
D gene: TRBD2
clone size: -
V gene: TRBV7-3
CDR3 protein: CASSLGLAGTDTQYF
CDR3 DNA: TGTGCCAGCAGCCTGGGACTAGCGGGCACAGATACGCAGTATTTT

J gene: TRBJ2-7
D gene: -
clone size: -
V gene: TRBV20-1
CDR3 protein: CSARPEGEQYF
CDR3 DNA: TGCAGTGCTAGACCCGAGGGGGAGCAGTACTTC

J gene: TRBJ1-2
D gene: -
clone size: -
V gene: TRBV6-5
CDR3 protein: CASSLGTTYGYTF
CDR3 DNA: TGTGCCAGCAGCCTCGGGACAACTTATGGCTACACCTTC

J gene: TRBJ2-7
D gene: TRBD1
clone size: -
V gene: TRBV19
CDR3 protein: CASSFGTGFYEQYF
CDR3 DNA: TGTGCCAGTAGTTTCGGGACAGGATTCTACGAGCAGTACTTC

J gene: TRBJ2-7
D gene: TRBD2
clone size: -
V gene: TRBV6-6
CDR3 protein: CATGGHEQYF
CDR3 DNA: TGTGCCACGGGGGGGCACGAGCAGTACTTC

J gene: TRBJ1-2
D gene: TRBD1
clone size: -
V gene: TRBV15
CDR3 protein: CATSIGQGARGYTF
CDR3 DNA: TGTGCCACCAGCATTGGCCAGGGGGCAAGGGGCTACACCTTC

J gene: TRBJ1-1
D gene: TRBD1
clone size: -
V gene: TRBV6-6
CDR3 protein: CASRPPGGGKSEAFF
CDR3 DNA: TGTGCCAGCAGGCCTCCAGGGGGCGGTAAATCTGAAGCTTTCTTT

J gene: TRBJ1-5
D gene: TRBD1
clone size: -
V gene: TRBV5-8
CDR3 protein: CASSLGDRAGQPQHF
CDR3 DNA: TGTGCCAGCAGCTTGGGGGACAGGGCGGGTCAGCCCCAGCATTTT

J gene: TRBJ2-7
D gene: -
clone size: -
V gene: TRBV6-5
CDR3 protein: CASANLRGPGAEQYF
CDR3 DNA: TGTGCCAGCGCCAATCTCCGGGGCCCCGGGGCCGAGCAGTACTTC

J gene: TRBJ2-7
D gene: -
clone size: -
V gene: TRBV5-1
CDR3 protein: CASSDFSSYEQYF
CDR3 DNA: TGCGCCAGCAGCGATTTTAGCTCCTACGAGCAGTACTTC

J gene: TRBJ1-6
D gene: TRBD1
clone size: -
V gene: TRBV7-9
CDR3 protein: CASSFLGDSLNSPLHF
CDR3 DNA: TGTGCCAGCAGCTTTCTCGGGGACAGCCTTAATTCACCCCTCCACTTT

J gene: TRBJ1-5
D gene: -
clone size: -
V gene: TRBV21-1
CDR3 protein: CASTPRGNYQPQHF
CDR3 DNA: TGTGCCAGCACCCCCAGGGGGAACTATCAGCCCCAGCATTTT

J gene: TRBJ1-1
D gene: TRBD1
clone size: -
V gene: TRBV29-1
CDR3 protein: CSVGQGNTEAFF
CDR3 DNA: TGCAGCGTTGGACAGGGGAACACTGAAGCTTTCTTT

J gene: TRBJ2-2
D gene: -
clone size: -
V gene: TRBV7-2
CDR3 protein: CASSLGTTSQGTGELFF
CDR3 DNA: TGTGCCAGCAGCTTGGGGACTACCTCCCAGGGGACCGGGGAGCTGTTTTTT

J gene: TRBJ2-7
D gene: TRBD1
clone size: -
V gene: TRBV6-5
CDR3 protein: CASSSTGGNEQYF
CDR3 DNA: TGTGCCAGCAGTTCGACAGGGGGCAACGAGCAGTACTTC

J gene: TRBJ1-1
D gene: TRBD1
clone size: -
V gene: TRBV3-1/TRBV3-2
CDR3 protein: CASRLGQGEAFF
CDR3 DNA: TGTGCCAGCAGACTAGGACAGGGGGAAGCTTTCTTT

J gene: TRBJ1-1
D gene: -
clone size: -
V gene: TRBV5-1
CDR3 protein: CASSLGLNTEAFF
CDR3 DNA: TGCGCCAGCAGCTTGGGCCTTAACACTGAAGCTTTCTTT

J gene: TRBJ2-5
D gene: -
clone size: -
V gene: TRBV19
CDR3 protein: CASSISGPRETQYF
CDR3 DNA: TGTGCCAGTAGTATTTCGGGACCAAGAGAGACCCAGTACTTC

J gene: TRBJ1-1
D gene: -
clone size: -
V gene: TRBV1
CDR3 protein: CTSRPGELDTEAFF
CDR3 DNA: TGCACCAGCAGACCAGGGGAATTGGACACTGAAGCTTTCTTT

J gene: TRBJ2-7
D gene: -
clone size: -
V gene: TRBV27
CDR3 protein: CASSARDSPYTEQYF
CDR3 DNA: TGTGCCAGCAGTGCCCGGGACTCTCCTTACACCGAGCAGTACTTC

J gene: TRBJ1-1
D gene: -
clone size: -
V gene: TRBV6-5
CDR3 protein: CASSLSGRTEAFF
CDR3 DNA: TGTGCCAGCAGCCTCTCAGGGAGGACTGAAGCTTTCTTT

J gene: TRBJ1-4
D gene: TRBD1
clone size: -
V gene: TRBV5-1
CDR3 protein: CASSTGTGGEKLFF
CDR3 DNA: TGCGCCAGCAGCACCGGGACAGGCGGGGAAAAACTGTTTTTT

J gene: TRBJ2-3
D gene: TRBD2
clone size: -
V gene: TRBV5-1
CDR3 protein: CASSRTSGTDTQYF
CDR3 DNA: TGCGCCAGCAGCCGGACTAGCGGGACAGATACGCAGTATTTT

J gene: TRBJ2-3
D gene: -
clone size: -
V gene: TRBV11-3
CDR3 protein: CASSLDTTGYADTQYF
CDR3 DNA: TGTGCCAGCAGCTTAGATACTACAGGGTACGCAGATACGCAGTATTTT

J gene: TRBJ2-1
D gene: -
clone size: -
V gene: TRBV9
CDR3 protein: CASSGGGNEQFF
CDR3 DNA: TGTGCCAGCAGCGGGGGCGGCAATGAGCAGTTCTTC

J gene: TRBJ2-4
D gene: -
clone size: -
V gene: TRBV3-1/TRBV3-2
CDR3 protein: CASSRNWENIQYF
CDR3 DNA: TGTGCCAGCAGCCGCAACTGGGAAAACATTCAGTACTTC

J gene: TRBJ2-1
D gene: -
clone size: few
V gene: TRBV11-3
CDR3 protein: CASSLEAYNEQFF
CDR3 DNA: TGTGCCAGCAGCTTAGAAGCCTACAATGAGCAGTTCTTC

J gene: TRBJ2-7
D gene: TRBD1
clone size: -
V gene: TRBV3-1/TRBV3-2
CDR3 protein: CASSQGTGDSEQYF
CDR3 DNA: TGTGCCAGCAGCCAAGGGACAGGGGATTCCGAGCAGTACTTC

J gene: TRBJ1-5
D gene: -
clone size: once
V gene: TRBV7-3
CDR3 protein: CASRWGPGVGQPQHF
CDR3 DNA: TGTGCCAGCAGGTGGGGTCCGGGGGTAGGTCAGCCCCAGCATTTT

J gene: TRBJ2-2
D gene: TRBD1
clone size: few
V gene: TRBV25-1
CDR3 protein: CASSGDRGGELFF
CDR3 DNA: TGTGCCAGCAGTGGAGACAGGGGCGGGGAGCTGTTTTTT

J gene: TRBJ1-4
D gene: TRBD1
clone size: -
V gene: TRBV10-3
CDR3 protein: CATRGQIATNEKLFF
CDR3 DNA: TGTGCCACCCGGGGACAGATTGCAACTAATGAAAAACTGTTTTTT

J gene: TRBJ2-2
D gene: TRBD2
clone size: -
V gene: TRBV4-1
CDR3 protein: CASSQERLAGGADTGELFF
CDR3 DNA: TGCGCCAGCAGCCAAGAGCGTCTAGCGGGAGGTGCAGACACCGGGGAGCTGTTTTTT

J gene: TRBJ1-3
D gene: -
clone size: -
V gene: TRBV7-8
CDR3 protein: CASSLVLGAGGNTIYF
CDR3 DNA: TGTGCCAGCAGCTTAGTTTTAGGCGCAGGAGGAAACACCATATATTTT

J gene: TRBJ2-1
D gene: -
clone size: once
V gene: TRBV18
CDR3 protein: CASSPESQAGNEQFF
CDR3 DNA: TGTGCCAGCTCACCAGAGAGCCAAGCCGGGAATGAGCAGTTCTTC

J gene: TRBJ1-1
D gene: TRBD1
clone size: once
V gene: TRBV7-2
CDR3 protein: CASSVYHRQGNTEAFF
CDR3 DNA: TGTGCCAGCAGCGTATATCACAGACAGGGGAACACTGAAGCTTTCTTT